These 7 T cell receptor beta chains came from one sample sequenced in a study of cytomegalovirus exposure and HLA in healthy donors. Using immunoSEQ multiplex PCR, the repertoire was profiled, and TCRdb retains in-frame clones only, with some absent. The table shows some 50,000 clones, with 90% to 95% occurring only once. Material for sequencing was PBMCs. All receptors come from a woman aged 18-29 years in good health and CMV-seronegative.

The CDR3 sequence: CASSDGLGGTASSPLHF. DNA for the CDR3: TGTGCCAGTTCTGATGGGCTCGGAGGGACGGCAAGTTCACCCCTCCACTTT. This chain joins TRBV19 and TRBJ1-6; TRBD1 might be the D (5 bases). The V and J ends lost 8 bases and 9 bases respectively, with 26 bases between them. The CDR3 totals 17 residues. In germline, CDR1 is LNHDA, CDR2 SQIVND (reference sequence).

The V call is TRBV5-1, the J call TRBJ2-7; the match to TRBD1 covers 9 bases. Germline trimming cut 5 bases from V and 4 bases from J; bases unmatched to any gene: 10. The CDR3 totals 15 residues. Germline loops: CDR1 SGHRS, CDR2 YFSETQ. The CDR3 DNA reads TGCGCCAGCAGATCCACAGGGGGCCCTTCTTACGAGCAGTACTTC. This translates into CASRSTGGPSYEQYF.

The chain carries TRBV13 and TRBJ1-1, with TRBD1 matching over 7 bases. The germline CDR1 and CDR2 sequences are PRHDT and FYEKMQ (reference sequence). The CDR3 covers 15 residues. V was pared by 5 bases and J by 3 bases, with 9 bases of the junction left unmatched. The CDR3 coding sequence is TGTGCCAGCAGCCCCCGGACAGGCCGCGACACTGAAGCTTTCTTT. Its protein is CASSPRTGRDTEAFF.

The CDR3, as DNA: TGTGCCAGCAGCTTAAGTAGCAACCCGGGGAATGAGCAGTTCTTC. The encoded protein is CASSLSSNPGNEQFF. The V gene is TRBV7-7, the J gene TRBJ2-1; D is possibly TRBD2 (5 bases). The CDR3 is 15 residues long. V lost 2 bases, J lost 7 bases, and 15 bases lay in between. Germline values: CDR1 SSHAT, CDR2 FNYEAQ (reference sequence).

This chain connects TRBV6-6 to TRBJ2-1; possible D gene TRBD1, 6 bases. Germline V gives CDR1 MNHNY, CDR2 SVGAGI (reference sequence). This CDR3 comprises 14 residues. V dropped 5 bases and J dropped 3 bases, with 11 bases sitting between them. The CDR3 sequence: CASSIGTLYNEQFF. DNA of the CDR3: TGTGCCAGCAGTATTGGGACACTCTACAATGAGCAGTTCTTC.

The chain combines TRBV9 with TRBJ2-1; 8 bases map to TRBD2. From germline, CDR1 is SGDLS and CDR2 YYNGEE. The CDR3 covers 15 residues. V shed 0 bases and J 4 bases; nucleotides not matched to a gene: 3. The CDR3 DNA sequence: TGTGCCAGCAGCGTAGATCGCGGGGGGTACAATGAGCAGTTCTTC. It encodes CASSVDRGGYNEQFF.

The chain recombines TRBV30 with TRBJ2-2, with TRBD1 as a possible D gene (5 bases). The CDR3 is 12 amino acids. V lost 3 bases and J lost 6, with 8 bases in between. Germline CDR1 GTSNPN, CDR2 SVGIG (reference sequence). The CDR3 loop reads CAWRGAAGELFF. The DNA of the CDR3 is TGTGCCTGGAGAGGGGCCGCCGGGGAGCTGTTTTTT.